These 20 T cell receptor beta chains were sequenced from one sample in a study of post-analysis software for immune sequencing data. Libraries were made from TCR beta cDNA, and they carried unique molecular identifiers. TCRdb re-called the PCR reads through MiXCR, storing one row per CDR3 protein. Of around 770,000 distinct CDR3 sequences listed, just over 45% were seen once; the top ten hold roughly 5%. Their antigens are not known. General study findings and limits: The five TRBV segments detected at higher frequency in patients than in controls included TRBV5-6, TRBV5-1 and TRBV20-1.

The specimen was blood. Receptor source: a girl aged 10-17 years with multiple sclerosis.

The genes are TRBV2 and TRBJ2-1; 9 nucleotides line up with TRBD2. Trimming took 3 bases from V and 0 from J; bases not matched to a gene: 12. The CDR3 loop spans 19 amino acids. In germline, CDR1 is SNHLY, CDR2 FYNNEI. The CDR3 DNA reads TGTGCCAGCAGTGACACTAGCGGGTTCTTAGGGACCTCCTACAATGAGCAGTTCTTC. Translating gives CASSDTSGFLGTSYNEQFF.

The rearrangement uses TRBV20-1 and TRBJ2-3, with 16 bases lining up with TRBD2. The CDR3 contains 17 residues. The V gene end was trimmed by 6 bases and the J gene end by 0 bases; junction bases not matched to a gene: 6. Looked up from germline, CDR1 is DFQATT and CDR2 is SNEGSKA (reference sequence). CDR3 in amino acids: CSAPGTSGRASTDTQYF. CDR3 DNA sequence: TGCAGTGCCCCGGGGACTAGCGGGAGGGCTAGCACAGATACGCAGTATTTT.

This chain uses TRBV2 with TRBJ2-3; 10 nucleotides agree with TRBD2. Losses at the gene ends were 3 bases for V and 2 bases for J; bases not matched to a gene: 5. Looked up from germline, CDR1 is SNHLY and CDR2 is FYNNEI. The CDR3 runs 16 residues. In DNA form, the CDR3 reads TGTGCCAGCAGTGACCGACTAGCGGGCCTCACAGATACGCAGTATTTT. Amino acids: CASSDRLAGLTDTQYF.

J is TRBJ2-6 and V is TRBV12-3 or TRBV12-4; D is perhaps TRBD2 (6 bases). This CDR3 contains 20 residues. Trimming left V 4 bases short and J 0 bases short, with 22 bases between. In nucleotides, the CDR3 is TGTGCCAGCAGTTCGACAGCCAAGGGACTCCTTCCCTCTGGGGCCAACGTCCTGACTTTC. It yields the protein CASSSTAKGLLPSGANVLTF.

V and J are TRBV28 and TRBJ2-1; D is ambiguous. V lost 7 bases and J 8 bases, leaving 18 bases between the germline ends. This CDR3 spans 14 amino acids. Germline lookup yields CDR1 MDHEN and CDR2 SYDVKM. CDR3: CASTLPGVLDEQFF. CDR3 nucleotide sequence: TGTGCCAGCACTCTTCCTGGGGTATTAGATGAGCAGTTCTTC. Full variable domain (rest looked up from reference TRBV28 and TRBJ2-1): DVKVTQSSRYLVKRTGEKVFLECVQDMDHENMFWYRQDPGLGLRLIYFSYDVKMKEKGDIPEGYSVSREKKERFSLILESASTNQTSMYLCASTLPGVLDEQFFGPGTRLTVL.

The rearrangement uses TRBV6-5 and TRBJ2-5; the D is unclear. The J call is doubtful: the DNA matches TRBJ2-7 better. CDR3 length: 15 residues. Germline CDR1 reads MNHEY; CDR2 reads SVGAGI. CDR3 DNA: TGTGCCAGCAGTCGCGCGAGAGGTTCTAGTAACGAGCAGTACTTC. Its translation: CASSRARGSSNEQYF.

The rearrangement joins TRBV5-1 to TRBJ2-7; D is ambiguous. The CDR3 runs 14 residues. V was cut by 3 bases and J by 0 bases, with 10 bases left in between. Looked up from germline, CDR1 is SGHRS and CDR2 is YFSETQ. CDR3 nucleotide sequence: TGCGCCAGCAGCTCTTTGTGGAGCTCCTACGAGCAGTACTTC. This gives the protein CASSSLWSSYEQYF.

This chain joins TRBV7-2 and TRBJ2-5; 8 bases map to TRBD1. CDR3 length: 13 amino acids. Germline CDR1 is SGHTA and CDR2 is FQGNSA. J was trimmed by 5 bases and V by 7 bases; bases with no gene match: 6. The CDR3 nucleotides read TGTGCCAGCACGCGGACAGGGTTTGAGACCCAGTACTTC. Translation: CASTRTGFETQYF.

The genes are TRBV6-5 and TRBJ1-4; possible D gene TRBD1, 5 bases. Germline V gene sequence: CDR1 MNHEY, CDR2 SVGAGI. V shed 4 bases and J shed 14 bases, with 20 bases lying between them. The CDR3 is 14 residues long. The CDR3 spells CASSSGRARSGLFF. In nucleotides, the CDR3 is TGTGCCAGCAGTTCAGGCAGGGCACGGTCAGGGCTGTTTTTT.

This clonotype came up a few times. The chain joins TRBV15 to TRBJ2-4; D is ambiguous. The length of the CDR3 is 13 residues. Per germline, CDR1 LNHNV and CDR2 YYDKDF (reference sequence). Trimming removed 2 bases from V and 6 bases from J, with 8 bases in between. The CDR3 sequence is CATSRPQGNIQYF. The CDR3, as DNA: TGTGCCACCAGCAGACCTCAAGGAAACATTCAGTACTTC.

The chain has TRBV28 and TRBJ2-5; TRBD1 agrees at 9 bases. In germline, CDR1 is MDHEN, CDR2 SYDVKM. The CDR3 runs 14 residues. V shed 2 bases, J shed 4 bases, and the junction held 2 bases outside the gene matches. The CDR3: CASSLDRGLETQYF. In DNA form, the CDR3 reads TGTGCCAGCAGTTTAGACAGGGGGTTAGAGACCCAGTACTTC.

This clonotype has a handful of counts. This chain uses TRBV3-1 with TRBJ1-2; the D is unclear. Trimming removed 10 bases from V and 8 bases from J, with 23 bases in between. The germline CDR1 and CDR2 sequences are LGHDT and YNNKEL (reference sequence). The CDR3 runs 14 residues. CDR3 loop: CATGPVPGAGGYTF. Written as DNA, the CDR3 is TGTGCCACCGGACCGGTGCCAGGCGCTGGAGGCTACACCTTC.

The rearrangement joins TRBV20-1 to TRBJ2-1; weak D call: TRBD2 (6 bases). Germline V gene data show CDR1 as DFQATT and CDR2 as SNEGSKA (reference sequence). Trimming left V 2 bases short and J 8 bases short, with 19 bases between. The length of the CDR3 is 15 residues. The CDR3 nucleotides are TGCAGTGCTAGAACGGCGGGGACGCCGGGGGATGAGCAGTTCTTC. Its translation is CSARTAGTPGDEQFF.

CDR3 amino acids: CAAGGWTYEQYF. The CDR3 nucleotides read TGTGCCGCGGGGGGGTGGACCTACGAGCAGTACTTC. The J gene is TRBJ2-7, the V gene TRBV6-2 or TRBV6-3; 9 bases align to TRBD2. Trimming removed 11 bases from V and 2 bases from J; junction bases left unmatched: 4. Germline lookup yields CDR1 MNHEY and CDR2 SVGEGT. The CDR3 is 12 amino acids.

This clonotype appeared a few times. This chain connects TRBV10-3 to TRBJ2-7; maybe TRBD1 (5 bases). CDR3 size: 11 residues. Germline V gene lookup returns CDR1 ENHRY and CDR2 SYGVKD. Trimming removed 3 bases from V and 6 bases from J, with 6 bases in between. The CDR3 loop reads CAISDRVEQYF. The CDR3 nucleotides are TGTGCCATCAGTGACAGGGTCGAGCAGTACTTC.

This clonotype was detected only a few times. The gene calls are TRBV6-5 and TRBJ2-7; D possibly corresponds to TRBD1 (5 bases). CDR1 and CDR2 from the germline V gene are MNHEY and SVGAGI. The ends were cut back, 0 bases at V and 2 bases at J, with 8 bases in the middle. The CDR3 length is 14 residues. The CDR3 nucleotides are TGTGCCAGCAGTTACTCGGCGGACACCTACGAGCAGTACTTC. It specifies CASSYSADTYEQYF.

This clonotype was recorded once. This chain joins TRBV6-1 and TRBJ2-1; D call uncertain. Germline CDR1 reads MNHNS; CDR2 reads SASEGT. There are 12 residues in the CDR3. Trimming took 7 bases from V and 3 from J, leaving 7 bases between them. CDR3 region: CASTVSYNEQFF. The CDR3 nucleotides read TGTGCCAGCACCGTGAGCTACAATGAGCAGTTCTTC.

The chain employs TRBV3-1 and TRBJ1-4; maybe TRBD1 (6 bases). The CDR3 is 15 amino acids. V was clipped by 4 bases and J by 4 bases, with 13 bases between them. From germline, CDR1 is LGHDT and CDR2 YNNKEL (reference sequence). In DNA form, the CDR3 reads TGTGCCAGCAGCCCTGGAAGGGGGGTTAATGAAAAACTGTTTTTT. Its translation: CASSPGRGVNEKLFF.

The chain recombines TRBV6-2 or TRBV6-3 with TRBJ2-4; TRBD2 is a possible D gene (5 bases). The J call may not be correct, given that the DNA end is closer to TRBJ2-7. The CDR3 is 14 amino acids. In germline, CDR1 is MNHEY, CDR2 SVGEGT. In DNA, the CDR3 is TGTGCCAGCAGGAGGGTGGAGTTCCCCTACGAGCAGTACTTC. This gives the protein CASRRVEFPYEQYF.

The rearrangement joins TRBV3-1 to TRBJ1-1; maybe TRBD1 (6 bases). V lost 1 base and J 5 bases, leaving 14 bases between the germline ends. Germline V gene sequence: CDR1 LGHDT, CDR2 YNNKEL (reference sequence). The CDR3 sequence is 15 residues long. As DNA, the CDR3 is TGTGCCAGCAGCCAAGTATCGGGGGCGGGGACTGAAGCTTTCTTT. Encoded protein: CASSQVSGAGTEAFF.